This TCR beta chain came from a study of blood T cell repertoires in COVID-19. On the study more broadly: Samples came from the United States, Italy and Spain, spanning acute and convalescent COVID-19. Sources were T cells, B-cell-depleted T cells, or PBMCs; the material itself was cDNA or gDNA.

This clone appeared a few times. Methods used by the authors: For nucleated cells, counts were estimated from reference gene primer amplification. Generated by immunoSEQ multiplex PCR, the TCRdb table keeps only in-frame clones and is missing some. That table is the source of V, J and clone size, and D and trimming were worked out from the DNA. This table holds 150,000 to 200,000 clones, over 85% found once. The CDR3 consists of 15 residues. V dropped 4 bases and J dropped 7 bases, with 14 bases sitting between them. Germline CDR1 and CDR2: SGHAT and FQNNGV. This clonotype originated in a woman between 50 and 59 years old with acute or convalescent COVID-19. The rearrangement links TRBV11-2 to TRBJ1-6, with D perhaps matching TRBD1 (6 bases). Sequenced input: peripheral blood. The CDR3 DNA follows: TGTGCCAGCAGCTCGACAGGATGGGCGAATTCACCCCTCCACTTT. Translation: CASSSTGWANSPLHF.